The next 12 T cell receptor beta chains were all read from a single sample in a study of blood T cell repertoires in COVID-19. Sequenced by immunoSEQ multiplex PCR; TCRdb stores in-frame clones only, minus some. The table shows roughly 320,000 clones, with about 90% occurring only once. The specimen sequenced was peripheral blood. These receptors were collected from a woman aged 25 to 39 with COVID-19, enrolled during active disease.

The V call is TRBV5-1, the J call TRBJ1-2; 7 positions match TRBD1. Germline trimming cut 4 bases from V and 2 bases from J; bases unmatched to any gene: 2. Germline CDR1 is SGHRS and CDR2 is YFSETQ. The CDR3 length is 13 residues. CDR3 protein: CASSTGQNYGYTF. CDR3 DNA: TGCGCCAGCAGCACGGGACAGAACTATGGCTACACCTTC.

The CDR3, as DNA: TGTGCCAGCTCACCCGGGACAGGGGGGAGCTCTGGAAACACCATATATTTT. Translated, it gives CASSPGTGGSSGNTIYF. The chain has TRBV18 and TRBJ1-3, with 11 nucleotides matching TRBD1. V lost 3 bases to trimming and J lost 0 bases; unmatched junction nucleotides: 4. Germline CDR1 reads KGHSH; CDR2 reads LQKENI. This CDR3 region has 17 residues.

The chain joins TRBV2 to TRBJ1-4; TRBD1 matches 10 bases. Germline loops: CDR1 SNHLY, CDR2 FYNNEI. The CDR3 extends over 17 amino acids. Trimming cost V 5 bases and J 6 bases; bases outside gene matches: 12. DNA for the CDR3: TGTGCCAGCAGTATCCCTAGGACAGGGGGAGAGGATGAAAAACTGTTTTTT. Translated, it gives CASSIPRTGGEDEKLFF.

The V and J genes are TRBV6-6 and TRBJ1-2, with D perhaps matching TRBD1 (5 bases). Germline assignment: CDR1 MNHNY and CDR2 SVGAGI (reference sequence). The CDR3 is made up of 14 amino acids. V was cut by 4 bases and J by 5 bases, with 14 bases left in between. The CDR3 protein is CASSSPREGYGYTF. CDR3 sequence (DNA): TGTGCCAGCAGTTCTCCCCGGGAGGGGTATGGCTACACCTTC.

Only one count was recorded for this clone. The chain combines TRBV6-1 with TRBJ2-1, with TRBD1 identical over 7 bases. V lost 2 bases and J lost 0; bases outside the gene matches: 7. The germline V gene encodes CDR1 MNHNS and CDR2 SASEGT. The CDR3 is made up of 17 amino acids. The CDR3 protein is CASSEFSGGLSYNEQFF. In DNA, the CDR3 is TGTGCCAGCAGTGAATTCTCAGGGGGTCTCTCCTACAATGAGCAGTTCTTC.

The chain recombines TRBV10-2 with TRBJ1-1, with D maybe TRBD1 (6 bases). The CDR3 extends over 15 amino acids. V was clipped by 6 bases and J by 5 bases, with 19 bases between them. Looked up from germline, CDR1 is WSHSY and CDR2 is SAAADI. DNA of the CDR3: TGCGCCAGCAGCCGCGGTTCAGGGGCGGAAACTGAAGCTTTCTTT. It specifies CASSRGSGAETEAFF.

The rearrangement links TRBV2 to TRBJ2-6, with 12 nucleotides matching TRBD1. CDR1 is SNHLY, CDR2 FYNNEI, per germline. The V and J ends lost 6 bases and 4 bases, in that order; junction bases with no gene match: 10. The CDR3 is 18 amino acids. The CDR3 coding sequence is TGTGCCAGCAGCAGGTCCGGGACAGGGGGCACCGGGGCCAACGTCCTGACTTTC. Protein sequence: CASSRSGTGGTGANVLTF.

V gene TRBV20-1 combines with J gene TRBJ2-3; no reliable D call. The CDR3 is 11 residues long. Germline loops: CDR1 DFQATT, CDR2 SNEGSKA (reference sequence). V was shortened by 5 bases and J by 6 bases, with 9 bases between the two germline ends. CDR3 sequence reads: CSAELSDTQYF. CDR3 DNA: TGCAGTGCTGAACTATCTGATACGCAGTATTTT.

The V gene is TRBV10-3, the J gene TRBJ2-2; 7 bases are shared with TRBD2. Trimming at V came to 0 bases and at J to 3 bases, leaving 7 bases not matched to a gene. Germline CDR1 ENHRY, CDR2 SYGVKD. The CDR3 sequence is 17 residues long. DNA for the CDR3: TGTGCCATCAGTGAGTCCCTAGCGGAGGCGGACACCGGGGAGCTGTTTTTT. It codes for CAISESLAEADTGELFF.

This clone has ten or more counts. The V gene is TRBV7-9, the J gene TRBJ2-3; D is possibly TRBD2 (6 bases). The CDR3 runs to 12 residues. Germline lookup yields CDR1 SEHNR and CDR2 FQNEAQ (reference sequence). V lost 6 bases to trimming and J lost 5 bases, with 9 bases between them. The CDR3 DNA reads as TGTGCCAGCAGGGCGGGGTTAGATACGCAGTATTTT. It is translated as CASRAGLDTQYF.

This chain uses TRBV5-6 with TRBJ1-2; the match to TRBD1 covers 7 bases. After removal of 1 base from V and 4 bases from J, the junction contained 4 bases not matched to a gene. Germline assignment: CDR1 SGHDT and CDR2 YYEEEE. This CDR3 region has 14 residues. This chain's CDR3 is CASSLQGGFYGYTF. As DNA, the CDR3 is TGTGCCAGCAGCTTGCAGGGGGGTTTCTATGGCTACACCTTC.

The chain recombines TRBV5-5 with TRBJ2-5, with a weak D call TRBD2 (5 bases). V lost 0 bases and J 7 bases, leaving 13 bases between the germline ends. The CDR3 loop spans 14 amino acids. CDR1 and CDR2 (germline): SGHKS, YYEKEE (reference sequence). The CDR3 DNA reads TGTGCCAGCAGCTTGGTTCCGGGGTTAGGGACCCAGTACTTC. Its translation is CASSLVPGLGTQYF.